These T cell receptor beta chains were read from a single sample in a study of T and B cells in COVID-19 patients. TCRdb reprocessed the multiplex PCR reads with MiXCR, giving one entry per CDR3 protein. In the table there are roughly 9,600 distinct CDR3 sequences, about 40% of which are singletons. Sequenced input: blood. These receptors were collected from a human donor with active COVID-19. The CDR3 runs from the conserved cysteine through the conserved F or W. The D gene is left open where the match is weak. A row's size may be missing; if present it is once, few, many or a size class.

J | size | V | D | CDR3 | DNA
TRBJ2-2 | medium-sized | TRBV19 | . | CASSPGGPNTGELFF | TGTGCCAGTAGTCCCGGGGGTCCGAACACCGGGGAGCTGTTTTTT
TRBJ1-2 | once | TRBV6-6 | . | CASSYSRYGDGYTF | TGTGCCAGCAGTTACTCGAGATACGGAGATGGCTACACCTTC
TRBJ1-5 | once | TRBV6-6 | . | CASTPSGANQPQHF | TGTGCCAGCACCCCTTCCGGGGCTAATCAGCCCCAGCATTTT
TRBJ2-5 | few | TRBV6-5 | TRBD1 | CASSPTGGRDQYF | TGTGCCAGCAGTCCAACAGGGGGCCGAGACCAGTACTTC
TRBJ2-1 | . | TRBV24-1 | . | CATRAISASSYNEQFF | TGTGCCACCAGGGCCATTTCGGCGAGCTCCTACAATGAGCAGTTCTTC
TRBJ1-5 | . | TRBV5-6 | . | CASSLAGFVSNQPQHF | TGTGCCAGCAGCTTGGCAGGATTTGTAAGCAATCAGCCCCAGCATTTT
TRBJ2-4 | few | TRBV5-6 | . | CASSSPGPNIQYF | TGTGCCAGCAGCAGCCCGGGACCAAACATTCAGTACTTC
TRBJ2-7 | few | TRBV29-1 | . | CSVLSYEQYF | TGCAGCGTCCTCTCCTACGAGCAGTACTTC
TRBJ1-5 | medium-sized | TRBV5-6 | TRBD1 | CASSWQGAGQPQHF | TGTGCCAGCAGTTGGCAGGGGGCTGGGCAGCCCCAGCATTTT
TRBJ2-6 | few | TRBV6-5 | TRBD1 | CASSYETGAAGANVLTF | TGTGCCAGCAGTTACGAGACAGGGGCGGCTGGGGCCAACGTCCTGACTTTC
TRBJ2-2 | . | TRBV6-1 | TRBD1 | CASSERFQGASGELFF | TGTGCCAGCAGTGAAAGGTTTCAGGGGGCAAGCGGGGAGCTGTTTTTT
TRBJ2-7 | few | TRBV6-5 | . | CASRGGGTYEQYF | TGTGCCAGCAGGGGGGGCGGAACCTACGAGCAGTACTTC
TRBJ1-4 | . | TRBV21-1 | . | CASSKEFRGGYEKLFF | TGTGCCAGCAGCAAAGAATTTAGGGGGGGGTATGAAAAACTGTTTTTT
TRBJ2-1 | medium-sized | TRBV29-1 | . | CSVSAERSYNEQFF | TGCAGCGTCAGCGCAGAACGATCGTACAATGAGCAGTTCTTC
TRBJ2-7 | . | TRBV13 | . | CASSLGGDSYEQYF | TGTGCCAGCAGCCTAGGAGGGGACTCCTACGAGCAGTACTTC
TRBJ2-7 | few | TRBV6-2/TRBV6-3 | TRBD2 | CASSRGLAGVSYEQYF | TGTGCCAGCAGTCGAGGCCTAGCGGGTGTCTCCTACGAGCAGTACTTC
TRBJ2-7 | . | TRBV20-1 | TRBD2 | CSARGLAGQTYEQYF | TGCAGTGCCCGGGGACTAGCGGGACAAACCTACGAGCAGTACTTC
TRBJ1-4 | few | TRBV5-6 | . | CASSLEEKLFF | TGTGCCAGCAGCTTGGAGGAAAAACTGTTTTTT
TRBJ1-5 | . | TRBV19 | . | CASSRAYSNQPQHF | TGTGCCAGTAGTAGGGCCTATAGCAATCAGCCCCAGCATTTT
TRBJ2-2 | . | TRBV6-2/TRBV6-3 | . | CASMPGQNTGELFF | TGTGCCAGCATGCCGGGACAGAACACCGGGGAGCTGTTTTTT
TRBJ1-5 | . | TRBV19 | TRBD1 | CATWGQPSNQPQHF | TGTGCCACCTGGGGACAGCCTAGCAATCAGCCCCAGCATTTT
TRBJ1-4 | . | TRBV12-3/TRBV12-4 | . | CASSEPGTVGEKLFF | TGTGCCAGCAGTGAGCCAGGGACCGTGGGAGAAAAACTGTTTTTT
TRBJ2-5 | . | TRBV7-9 | . | CASSLGIAERETQYF | TGTGCCAGCAGCTTGGGTATAGCGGAAAGGGAGACCCAGTACTTC
TRBJ1-1 | . | TRBV10-3 | TRBD1 | CAISAQGSTEAFF | TGTGCCATCAGTGCACAGGGGAGCACTGAAGCTTTCTTT
TRBJ1-6 | few | TRBV19 | TRBD1 | CASRGGSPSSSYNSPLHF | TGTGCCAGTAGAGGGGGCTCCCCGTCGAGCTCCTATAATTCACCCCTCCACTTT
TRBJ2-2 | medium-sized | TRBV5-6 | . | CASSRSHLEQTGELFF | TGTGCCAGCAGTCGTAGCCACCTCGAACAAACCGGGGAGCTGTTTTTT
TRBJ1-1 | . | TRBV11-3 | . | CASILEGLNTEAFF | TGTGCCAGCATCCTAGAGGGGCTGAACACTGAAGCTTTCTTT
TRBJ2-5 | . | TRBV27 | TRBD2 | CASRITSGRQETQYF | TGTGCCAGCAGAATAACTAGCGGGAGACAAGAGACCCAGTACTTC
TRBJ1-6 | . | TRBV27 | . | CASSSPVYNSPLHF | TGTGCCAGCAGTTCTCCGGTTTATAATTCACCCCTCCACTTT